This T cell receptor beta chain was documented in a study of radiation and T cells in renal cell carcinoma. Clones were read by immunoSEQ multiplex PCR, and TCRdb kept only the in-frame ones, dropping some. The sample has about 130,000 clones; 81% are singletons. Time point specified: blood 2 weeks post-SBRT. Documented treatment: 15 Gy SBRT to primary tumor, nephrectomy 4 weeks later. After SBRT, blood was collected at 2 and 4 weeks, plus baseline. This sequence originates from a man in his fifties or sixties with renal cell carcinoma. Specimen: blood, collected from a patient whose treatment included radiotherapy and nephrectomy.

CDR3 protein: CASSLWTSGSETQYF. In DNA, the CDR3 is TGTGCCAGCAGCTTATGGACTAGCGGTTCGGAGACCCAGTACTTC. The rearrangement uses TRBV5-4 and TRBJ2-5, with 10 bases fitting TRBD2. Per germline, CDR1 SGHNT and CDR2 YYREEE (reference sequence). CDR3 length: 15 amino acids. V gave up 2 bases and J gave up 5 bases; unmatched junction bases: 6.